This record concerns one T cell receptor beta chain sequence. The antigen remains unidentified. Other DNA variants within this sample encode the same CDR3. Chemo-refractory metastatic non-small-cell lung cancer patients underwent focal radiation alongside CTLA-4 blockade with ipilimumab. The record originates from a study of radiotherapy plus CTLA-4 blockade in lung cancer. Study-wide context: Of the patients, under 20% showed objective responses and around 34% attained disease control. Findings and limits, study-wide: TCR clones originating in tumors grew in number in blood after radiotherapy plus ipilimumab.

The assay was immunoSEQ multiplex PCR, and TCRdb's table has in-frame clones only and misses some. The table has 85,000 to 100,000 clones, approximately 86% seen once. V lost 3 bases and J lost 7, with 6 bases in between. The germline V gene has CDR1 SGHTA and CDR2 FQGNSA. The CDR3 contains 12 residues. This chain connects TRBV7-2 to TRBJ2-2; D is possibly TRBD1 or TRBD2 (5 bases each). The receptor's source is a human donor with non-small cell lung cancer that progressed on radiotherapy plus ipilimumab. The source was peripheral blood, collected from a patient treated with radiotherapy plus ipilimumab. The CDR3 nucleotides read TGTGCCAGCAGCTTGGGACGCGGGGAGCTGTTTTTT. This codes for CASSLGRGELFF. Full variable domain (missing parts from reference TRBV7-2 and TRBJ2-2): GAGVSQSPSNKVTEKGKDVELRCDPISGHTALYWYRQSLGQGLEFLIYFQGNSAPDKSGLPSDRFSAERTGGSVSTLTIQRTQQEDSAVYLCASSLGRGELFFGEGSRLTVL.